This T cell receptor (beta chain) was found in a study of cytomegalovirus exposure and HLA in healthy donors. The study's findings and limits: Among TCR beta chains of equal frequency, HLA-associated ones were more clonally expanded in a later analysis. In a later analysis, a genetic analysis reported fewer productive-TCR N-insertions in an Asian-associated ancestry cluster than the cohort average. It was 150 or so TCR beta chains that were listed as cytomegalovirus-associated.

The PCR had 60 Vbeta and 13 Jbeta primers. The table came from immunoSEQ multiplex PCR; TCRdb's copy has only in-frame clones and leaves some out. The data contain about 160,000 clones, approximately 77% of them singletons. V lost 2 bases, J lost 3 bases, and 9 bases lay in between. Germline V gene lookup returns CDR1 SGDLS and CDR2 YYNGEE. This CDR3 region has 14 residues. On this clone: The antigen remains undetermined. The same CDR3 is also encoded by other DNA sequences in this sample.

Source material: PBMCs. This receptor was identified in a female donor in good health and CMV-seronegative. The chain carries TRBV9 and TRBJ1-5, with a possible D match to TRBD1 (6 bases). The CDR3 reads CASSVGDTNQPQHF. CDR3 nucleotides: TGTGCCAGCAGCGTGGGGGACACCAATCAGCCCCAGCATTTT.